This record covers a single T cell receptor beta chain. Its antigen is not known. Germline CDR1 reads LNHDA; CDR2 reads SQIVND (reference sequence). The CDR3 has 12 residues. V dropped 4 bases and J dropped 5 bases, with 8 bases sitting between them. The PCR used 60 Vbeta and 13 Jbeta primers. The protocol was immunoSEQ multiplex PCR, while the TCRdb copy is restricted to in-frame clones and leaves out a portion. This repertoire includes roughly 110,000 clones. This entry belongs to a study of cytomegalovirus exposure and HLA in healthy donors. General observations from the study: The listing of roughly 160 TCR beta chains classed them as cytomegalovirus-associated.

Source material: PBMCs. The receptor was derived from a man between 40 and 49 years old in good health and CMV-seropositive. J is TRBJ1-2 and V is TRBV19, with D uncertain. CDR3 sequence reads: CASSTSYYGYTF. In DNA, the CDR3 is TGTGCCAGTAGTACCTCGTATTATGGCTACACCTTC.